The 32 T cell receptor beta chains reported below all come from one sample, sequenced in a study of shared clonotypes between healthy human individuals. TCRdb's copy holds only in-frame clones and misses some; the assay was immunoSEQ multiplex PCR. Of more than 500,000 clones in the sample, roughly 95% were seen once. The source material was naive CD4+ T cells sorted from blood. Subset here: CD45RA+ positively selected. The receptors come from a woman aged 25 to 39 in good health.

The chain has TRBV5-5 and TRBJ2-7, with D possibly being TRBD1 (6 bases). Trimming removed 4 bases from V and 3 bases from J, with 20 bases in between. This CDR3 is built from 16 residues. The germline gives CDR1 SGHKS, CDR2 YYEKEE (reference sequence). Written as DNA, the CDR3 is TGTGCCAGCAGCGCCCGACAGGCTACGAGATTCTACGAGCAGTACTTC. Encoded protein: CASSARQATRFYEQYF.

This chain connects TRBV11-3 to TRBJ2-2; D gene uncertain. V lost 0 bases and J 1 base, leaving 9 bases between the germline ends. The germline CDR1 and CDR2 sequences are SGHNT and YENEEA. The CDR3 runs 16 residues. Written as DNA, the CDR3 is TGTGCCAGCAGCTTAGACCCGGACGAGAACACCGGGGAGCTGTTTTTT. Amino acids: CASSLDPDENTGELFF.

The chain uses TRBV5-1 and TRBJ1-2; tentative D call: TRBD1 (5 bases). The ends were cut back, 1 base at V and 2 bases at J, with 9 bases in the middle. From germline, CDR1 is SGHRS and CDR2 YFSETQ. The CDR3 loop spans 14 amino acids. The CDR3 region has the DNA TGCGCCAGCAGCTTGATGACAGAAAACTATGGCTACACCTTC. Translated: CASSLMTENYGYTF.

In its sample, this clone was seen once. The chain uses TRBV19 and TRBJ1-4; no clear D gene. The CDR3 runs 14 residues. V was trimmed by 3 bases and J by 5 bases, leaving 10 bases between them. From germline, CDR1 is LNHDA and CDR2 SQIVND (reference sequence). The CDR3 is CASSIRGLNEKLFF. The DNA of the CDR3 is TGTGCCAGTAGTATCCGCGGATTAAATGAAAAACTGTTTTTT.

This chain joins TRBV7-2 and TRBJ1-5, with D possibly TRBD1 on 5 matching bases. Germline CDR1 is SGHTA and CDR2 is FQGNSA. The CDR3 spans 15 residues. The V and J ends lost 1 base and 6 bases respectively, with 13 bases between them. CDR3 residues: CASSLVGGAGQPQHF. In nucleotides, the CDR3 is TGTGCCAGCAGCTTAGTTGGTGGGGCGGGTCAGCCCCAGCATTTT.

The rearrangement uses TRBV5-1 and TRBJ2-3; 10 nucleotides agree with TRBD2. The CDR3 extends over 16 amino acids. CDR1 and CDR2 (germline): SGHRS, YFSETQ. Trimming at V came to 4 bases and at J to 2 bases, leaving 7 bases not matched to a gene. The CDR3 loop is CASSTRTSGLTDTQYF. The CDR3 nucleotides read TGCGCCAGCAGCACCCGGACTAGCGGCCTCACAGATACGCAGTATTTT.

The CDR3 DNA reads TGTGCCAGCAGCGCCGTTGCGTCGGAGGGAGAGACCCAGTACTTC. Protein: CASSAVASEGETQYF. The V and J genes are TRBV9 and TRBJ2-5, with D possibly matching TRBD2 (6 bases). The germline V gene encodes CDR1 SGDLS and CDR2 YYNGEE. The V gene lost 3 bases and the J gene lost 4 bases, with 16 bases spanning the gap. The CDR3 is made up of 15 amino acids.

This sequence joins TRBV27 and TRBJ1-1, with 10 nucleotides matching TRBD1. After removal of 6 bases from V and 4 bases from J, the junction contained 5 bases not matched to a gene. CDR1 and CDR2 from the germline V gene are MNHEY and SMNVEV (reference sequence). CDR3 length: 14 amino acids. The CDR3 reads CASSWDRGSTEAFF. DNA for the CDR3: TGTGCCAGCAGCTGGGACAGGGGAAGCACTGAAGCTTTCTTT.

A single count supports this clone. The CDR3 DNA follows: TGTGCCAGCAGTGGGCTCCGGGAGAATGAAAAACTGTTTTTT. Translation gives CASSGLRENEKLFF. The V and J genes are TRBV6-1 and TRBJ1-4; no clear D gene. The CDR3 covers 14 residues. Germline V gives CDR1 MNHNS, CDR2 SASEGT. V lost 4 bases to trimming and J lost 5 bases, with 11 bases between them.

Here the CDR3 reads CASSIEESRGDSYGYTF. The CDR3 region has the DNA TGTGCCAGTAGTATAGAGGAATCAAGGGGGGACTCCTATGGCTACACCTTC. This chain joins TRBV19 and TRBJ1-2; TRBD1 might be the D (6 bases). The CDR3 loop spans 17 amino acids. Deletions cut 0 bases from V and 4 bases from J, with 18 bases between. Germline assignment: CDR1 LNHDA and CDR2 SQIVND (reference sequence).

Comment on this clone: The junction does not match germline at one end; this may be a read error. CDR3 region: CASSSRSGNTIYF. Written as DNA, the CDR3 is TGTGCCAGCAGCTCACGGTCTGGGAACACCATATATTTT. The gene calls are TRBV27 and TRBJ1-3; no clear D gene. Germline V gives CDR1 MNHEY, CDR2 SMNVEV (reference sequence). The CDR3 has 13 residues.

V gene TRBV4-1 combines with J gene TRBJ1-1, with 7 nucleotides matching TRBD1. The length of the CDR3 is 14 residues. Per germline, CDR1 MGHRA and CDR2 YSYEKL. V lost 1 base, J lost 10 bases, and 9 bases stayed unmatched. CDR3 in DNA: TGCGCCAGCAGCCAAGCCGACAGGGTAGGCACAGCTTTCTTT. Its translation: CASSQADRVGTAFF.

This chain uses TRBV5-1 with TRBJ1-1; tentatively, D is TRBD1 (6 bases). This CDR3 region has 15 residues. Germline CDR1 reads SGHRS; CDR2 reads YFSETQ. Trimming removed 4 bases from V and 11 bases from J, with 24 bases in between. CDR3 sequence (DNA): TGCGCCAGCAGCCCGAACACGTTGGGGGGCCCCGGGGCTTTCTTT. Amino acid sequence: CASSPNTLGGPGAFF.

The chain recombines TRBV2 with TRBJ1-1; TRBD1 might be the D (6 bases). In germline, CDR1 is SNHLY, CDR2 FYNNEI. Between the trimmed V and J ends, which lost 1 base and 3 bases, there was a span of 9 bases. The CDR3 has 14 residues. The CDR3 DNA sequence: TGTGCCAGCAGTGAAGACAGGGCGTACACTGAAGCTTTCTTT. It specifies CASSEDRAYTEAFF.

This chain uses TRBV10-1 with TRBJ2-7; possibly TRBD1 for D (6 bases). This CDR3 region has 13 residues. Germline CDR1 is WNHNN and CDR2 is SYGVQD (reference sequence). Trimming removed 6 bases at V and 3 bases at J, with 12 bases between. The CDR3 region has the DNA TGCGCCAGCAGCAGTCACAGGGTCTACGAGCAGTACTTC. It is translated as CASSSHRVYEQYF.

About this clone: Within the sample, other DNA sequences also encode this same CDR3. This sequence joins TRBV5-1 and TRBJ1-5; D not certain. The CDR3 has 13 residues. CDR1 SGHRS and CDR2 YFSETQ come from the germline V gene. Between the trimmed V and J ends, which lost 0 bases and 4 bases, there was a span of 5 bases. CDR3 sequence: CASSLVGNQPQHF. The CDR3 bases are TGCGCCAGCAGCTTGGTTGGGAATCAGCCCCAGCATTTT. Using reference TRBV5-1 and TRBJ1-5 for the parts outside the CDR3, the full variable domain is KAGVTQTPRYLIKTRGQQVTLSCSPISGHRSVSWYQQTPGQGLQFLFEYFSETQRNKGNFPGRFSGRQFSNSRSEMNVSTLELGDSALYLCASSLVGNQPQHFGDGTRLSIL.

The V gene is TRBV15, the J gene TRBJ2-1, with TRBD2 identical over 7 bases. This CDR3 is built from 16 residues. V dropped 3 bases and J dropped 6; count of bases not matched to a gene: 11. Germline CDR1 LNHNV, CDR2 YYDKDF (reference sequence). CDR3: CATSRSRDYNVNEQFF. The CDR3 DNA reads as TGTGCCACCAGCAGGAGCCGGGACTACAATGTCAATGAGCAGTTCTTC.

The chain uses TRBV2 and TRBJ1-2; a possible D gene is TRBD1 (6 bases). Looked up from germline, CDR1 is SNHLY and CDR2 is FYNNEI. The CDR3 runs 15 residues. V was cut by 0 bases and J by 7 bases, with 15 bases left in between. CDR3 protein: CASSEAGTSHGGYTF. The CDR3 DNA reads TGTGCCAGCAGTGAAGCCGGGACATCTCACGGTGGCTACACCTTC.

The V call is TRBV7-9, the J call TRBJ2-7, with TRBD1 identical over 8 bases. The CDR3 length is 14 residues. The germline gives CDR1 SEHNR, CDR2 FQNEAQ (reference sequence). V was pared by 6 bases and J by 5 bases, with 9 bases of the junction left unmatched. The CDR3 region has the DNA TGTGCCAGCAGTCAAGGGTGGGGACAGGACGAGCAGTACTTC. Translated, it gives CASSQGWGQDEQYF.

A single count supports this clone. The V and J genes are TRBV28 and TRBJ1-6; TRBD1 agrees at 8 bases. Germline V CDR1 and CDR2: MDHEN, SYDVKM. V dropped 2 bases and J dropped 6; count of bases not matched to a gene: 3. The CDR3 covers 15 residues. CDR3 DNA: TGTGCCAGCAGTTTACCTGGACAGGGTAATTCACCCCTCCACTTT. It translates to CASSLPGQGNSPLHF. Drawing the rest from reference TRBV28 and TRBJ1-6, the complete variable domain is DVKVTQSSRYLVKRTGEKVFLECVQDMDHENMFWYRQDPGLGLRLIYFSYDVKMKEKGDIPEGYSVSREKKERFSLILESASTNQTSMYLCASSLPGQGNSPLHFGNGTRLTVT.

In its sample, this clone was seen once. One end of the junction is discordant with germline, which a read error may explain. The genes are TRBV2 and TRBJ2-1; D is possibly TRBD2 (6 bases). CDR3 length equals 14 residues. CDR1 SNHLY and CDR2 FYNNEI come from the germline V gene. CDR3: CASSQAGSYNEQFF. The CDR3 DNA reads TGTGCCAGCAGTCAAGCGGGCTCCTACAATGAGCAGTTCTTC.

This sequence joins TRBV28 and TRBJ2-1; the D gene is possibly TRBD1 (7 bases). The V and J ends lost 8 bases and 7 bases respectively, with 18 bases between them. The CDR3 is 14 amino acids. CDR1 is MDHEN and CDR2 is SYDVKM in the germline V gene. CDR3 loop: CASGTEGAGNEQFF. DNA of the CDR3: TGTGCCAGCGGGACGGAGGGGGCTGGAAATGAGCAGTTCTTC.

V gene TRBV21-1 combines with J gene TRBJ2-7. TRBV21-1 is listed as a pseudogene. This CDR3 comprises 11 residues. CDR3 sequence: CASSKAYEQYF. The DNA of the CDR3 is TGTGCCAGCAGCAAAGCGTACGAGCAGTACTTC.

DNA of the CDR3: TGTGCCAGCAGTCCAGGGGGGACGAGGAATCAGCCCCAGCATTTT. Protein: CASSPGGTRNQPQHF. This chain links TRBV6-1 with TRBJ1-5, with 7 bases matching TRBD1. With 5 bases clipped from V and 4 bases from J, the junction kept 8 bases outside the gene matches. Germline V gene lookup returns CDR1 MNHNS and CDR2 SASEGT. The CDR3 covers 15 residues.

The chain's CDR3 is CASSETSLETQYF. The CDR3 DNA reads TGTGCCAGCAGTGAGACTAGCCTGGAGACCCAGTACTTC. The chain carries TRBV28 and TRBJ2-5; 7 bases map to TRBD2. Germline V gene lookup returns CDR1 MDHEN and CDR2 SYDVKM. V shed 5 bases and J 5 bases; nucleotides not matched to a gene: 5. The CDR3 consists of 13 residues.

V is TRBV28 and J is TRBJ1-1; 11 positions agree with TRBD1. Unmatched junction bases numbered 8, after V lost 7 bases and J lost 4 bases. The germline V gene encodes CDR1 MDHEN and CDR2 SYDVKM. This CDR3 comprises 15 residues. For the CDR3, the DNA is TGTGCCAGCAACCTACCCGGGACAGGGGGCACTGAAGCTTTCTTT. Translating it yields CASNLPGTGGTEAFF.

The rearrangement links TRBV28 to TRBJ2-5; possible D gene TRBD2, 5 bases. The CDR3 has 16 amino acids. V gave up 1 base and J gave up 4 bases, with 16 bases separating them. Germline-derived CDR1 and CDR2 are MDHEN and SYDVKM. In DNA form, the CDR3 reads TGTGCCAGCAGTTTATCCCTCGACAAGGCGGGAGAGACCCAGTACTTC. Amino acid sequence: CASSLSLDKAGETQYF.

The chain has TRBV21-1 and TRBJ1-5. TRBV21-1 is a pseudogene. The CDR3 has 15 residues. The CDR3 nucleotides read TGTGCCAGCAGCAAAGTGAACCGCGGACATCAGCCCCAGCATTTT. It codes for CASSKVNRGHQPQHF.

The chain has TRBV7-9 and TRBJ2-5; D possibly matches TRBD1 or TRBD2 (5 bases each). With 4 bases removed from V and 2 bases from J, the gap between germline ends came to 11 bases. The CDR3 sequence is 14 residues long. Germline V gene lookup returns CDR1 SEHNR and CDR2 FQNEAQ (reference sequence). In DNA, the CDR3 is TGTGCCAGCAGCTATCCGGGGCCTCAAGAGACCCAGTACTTC. Its protein is CASSYPGPQETQYF.

This chain uses TRBV14 with TRBJ1-1; D remains unclear. This CDR3 contains 16 residues. Germline-derived CDR1 and CDR2 are SGHDN and FVKESK. V was shortened by 1 base and J by 4 bases, with 16 bases between the two germline ends. In DNA, the CDR3 is TGTGCCAGCAGCCAAGTCTCTGGCAGCCGGGGCACTGAAGCTTTCTTT. This gives the protein CASSQVSGSRGTEAFF.

The genes are TRBV30 and TRBJ2-3, with 7 bases matching TRBD1. Germline CDR1 and CDR2: GTSNPN and SVGIG (reference sequence). The J segment lost 2 bases and the V segment lost 4 bases, leaving 3 bases of the junction unmatched. This CDR3 comprises 13 residues. As DNA, the CDR3 is TGTGCCTGGACGACAGGGACCACAGATACGCAGTATTTT. It yields the protein CAWTTGTTDTQYF. Drawing the rest from reference TRBV30 and TRBJ2-3, the complete variable domain is SQTIHQWPATLVQPVGSPLSLECTVEGTSNPNLYWYRQAAGRGLQLLFYSVGIGQISSEVPQNLSASRPQDRQFILSSKKLLLSDSGFYLCAWTTGTTDTQYFGPGTRLTVL.

J is TRBJ1-5 and V is TRBV4-1; D is unclear. Germline CDR1 is MGHRA and CDR2 is YSYEKL. V was trimmed by 2 bases and J by 1 base, leaving 12 bases between them. The length of the CDR3 is 16 residues. The CDR3 reads CASSQPQRRSNQPQHF. CDR3 coding DNA: TGCGCCAGCAGCCAACCCCAGAGGCGAAGCAATCAGCCCCAGCATTTT.